A selection of T cell receptor beta chains follows, all from one sample in a study of T cell repertoires in ileal Crohn's disease. The assay was immunoSEQ multiplex PCR, and TCRdb's table has in-frame clones only and misses some. Of more than 11,000 clones in the sample, around three quarters were seen once. The sample comprised ileal tissue. The receptors come from an adult with Crohn's disease. CDR3s include the opening cysteine and the closing phenylalanine or tryptophan. A D gene is named only where the DNA matches it firmly.

J gene | D gene | CDR3 length | V gene | CDR3 protein
TRBJ1-1 | TRBD1 | 11 | TRBV6-1 | CASRETGRAFF
TRBJ1-2 | TRBD1 | 16 | TRBV7-3 | CASSFTYTGANYGYTF
TRBJ2-6 | TRBD1 | 17 | TRBV18 | CASSRDRGQFGANVLTF
TRBJ2-7 | TRBD2 | 14 | TRBV11-2 | CASSYGLARNEQYF
TRBJ1-4 | . | 13 | TRBV29-1 | CSVEGGVFEKLFF
TRBJ2-1 | TRBD2 | 18 | TRBV5-4 | CASRRTSGGALIPNEQFF
TRBJ1-5 | TRBD1 | 16 | TRBV28 | CASSPPPGGGNQPQHF
TRBJ1-3 | . | 15 | TRBV6-5 | CASSYTSGTGHTIYF
TRBJ1-1 | . | 15 | TRBV5-5 | CASSLERHLNTEAFF
TRBJ2-3 | TRBD1 | 14 | TRBV28 | CASYRTGGGDTQYF
TRBJ2-7 | TRBD1 | 14 | TRBV30 | CAWSRGQGVYEQYF
TRBJ1-4 | . | 15 | TRBV27 | CASSPRARPGEKLFF
TRBJ1-3 | TRBD1 | 17 | TRBV28 | CASSWGQGLSSGNTIYF
TRBJ2-7 | . | 14 | TRBV6-5 | CASGLQSTYGEQYF
TRBJ1-2 | TRBD1 | 17 | TRBV9 | CASSVGQGASVNYGYTF
TRBJ2-1 | TRBD1 | 16 | TRBV11-2 | CASSLVTGQGINEQFF
TRBJ1-4 | . | 14 | TRBV4-1 | CASSPVPTNEKLFF
TRBJ2-2 | TRBD1 | 17 | TRBV6-9 | CASSNGPGTGKSGELFF
TRBJ2-1 | . | 15 | TRBV27 | CASSPPGGAVQKQFF
TRBJ1-6 | . | 15 | TRBV7-6 | CASSLGTGGDSPLHF
TRBJ1-2 | . | 16 | TRBV11-2 | CASSLTPGQPNDGYTF
TRBJ2-1 | TRBD1 | 13 | TRBV10-3 | CAISTGQNNEQFF
TRBJ2-2 | TRBD2 | 16 | TRBV7-3 | CASSRIAGGNTGELFF
TRBJ1-6 | TRBD1 | 17 | TRBV13 | CASSPAAQGADNSPLHF
TRBJ1-5 | . | 16 | TRBV28 | CASSLPGHRDPQPQHF
TRBJ1-1 | TRBD1 | 15 | TRBV5-5 | CASSLGQGRDTEAFF
TRBJ1-4 | . | 15 | TRBV5-1 | CASSLGAGPGEKLFF
TRBJ2-7 | TRBD1 | 12 | TRBV18 | CASSSQGYEQYF
TRBJ2-5 | . | 14 | TRBV5-1 | CASSLEQLQETQYF
TRBJ2-3 | TRBD1 | 16 | TRBV19 | CASNQPGQGITDTQYF
TRBJ1-1 | . | 11 | TRBV5-7 | CASSLVTEAFF
TRBJ2-7 | . | 16 | TRBV4-1 | CASSQDRRMTLAEQYF